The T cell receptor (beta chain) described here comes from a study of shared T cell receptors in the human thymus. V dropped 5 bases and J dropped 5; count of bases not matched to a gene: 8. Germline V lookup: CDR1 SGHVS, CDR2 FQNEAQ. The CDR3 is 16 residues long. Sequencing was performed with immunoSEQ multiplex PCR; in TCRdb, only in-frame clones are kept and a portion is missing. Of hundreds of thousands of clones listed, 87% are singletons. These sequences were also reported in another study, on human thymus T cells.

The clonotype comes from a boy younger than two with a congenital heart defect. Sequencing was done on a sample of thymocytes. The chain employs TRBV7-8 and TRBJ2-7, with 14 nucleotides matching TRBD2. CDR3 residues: CASSLRLAGGIHEQYF. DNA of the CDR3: TGTGCCAGCAGCCTAAGACTAGCGGGGGGGATACACGAGCAGTACTTC.